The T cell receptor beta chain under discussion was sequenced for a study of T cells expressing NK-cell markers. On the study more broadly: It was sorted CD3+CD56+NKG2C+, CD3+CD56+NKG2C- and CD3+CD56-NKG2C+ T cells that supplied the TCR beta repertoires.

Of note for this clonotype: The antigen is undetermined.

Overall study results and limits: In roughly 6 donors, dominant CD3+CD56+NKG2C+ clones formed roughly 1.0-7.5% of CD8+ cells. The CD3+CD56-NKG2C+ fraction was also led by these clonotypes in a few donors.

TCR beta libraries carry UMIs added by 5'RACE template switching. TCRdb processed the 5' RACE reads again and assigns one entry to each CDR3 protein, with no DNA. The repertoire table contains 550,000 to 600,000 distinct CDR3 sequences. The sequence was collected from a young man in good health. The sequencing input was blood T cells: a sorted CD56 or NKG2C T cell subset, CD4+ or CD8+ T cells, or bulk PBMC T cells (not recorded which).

The CDR3: CAWLQGLRQYF. The V gene is TRBV30, the J gene TRBJ2-7; TCRdb's D call, TRBD1, is unchecked because there is no DNA. This CDR3 contains 11 residues. Per germline, CDR1 GTSNPN and CDR2 SVGIG (reference sequence).